This passage covers 10 T cell receptor beta chains from one sample sequenced in a study of beta chain features in type 1 diabetes. Study-level points and caveats: Patients with Type 1 diabetes showed moderately but significantly shorter TCRB CDR3s in all four CD4+ subsets.

Expressed TCRB transcripts were sequenced because the isolated RNA had all been reverse transcribed beforehand. Data came from immunoSEQ multiplex PCR; TCRdb stores just in-frame clones and leaves some out. The top ten hold more than 0.015% of the sample, which has 200,000 to 300,000 clones, 11% seen once. Antigen specificity for these receptors is unknown. Sequenced sample: naive CD4+ T cells from blood. These receptors were taken from a man aged 25 to 40 with type 1 diabetes.

The chain recombines TRBV7-2 with TRBJ1-5; TRBD1 is a possible D gene (5 bases). The germline gives CDR1 SGHTA, CDR2 FQGNSA. Trimming left V 5 bases short and J 4 bases short, with 15 bases between. The CDR3 totals 15 residues. CDR3 DNA: TGTGCCAGCAGCCAGCAGGGCAGCAATAATCAGCCCCAGCATTTT. It translates to CASSQQGSNNQPQHF.

V and J are TRBV5-1 and TRBJ2-1, with a weak D call TRBD2 (6 bases). This CDR3 is built from 15 residues. The V and J ends lost 0 bases and 4 bases respectively, with 11 bases between them. The germline V gene has CDR1 SGHRS and CDR2 YFSETQ. The CDR3 reads CASSLGASAYNEQFF. Here the CDR3 DNA reads TGCGCCAGCAGCTTGGGAGCTAGCGCGTACAATGAGCAGTTCTTC.

The chain carries TRBV6-5 and TRBJ2-3; possibly TRBD2 for D (7 bases). There are 15 residues in the CDR3. Germline V gene sequence: CDR1 MNHEY, CDR2 SVGAGI. The germline V and J ends were trimmed by 7 bases and 6 bases, with 20 bases remaining between them. The CDR3 DNA is TGTGCCAGCATCCCCGCGGGGGCTGGAATCGATACGCAGTATTTT. Its protein product is CASIPAGAGIDTQYF.

V and J are TRBV10-3 and TRBJ2-7; tentatively, D is TRBD2 (6 bases). Germline V gene lookup returns CDR1 ENHRY and CDR2 SYGVKD. Trimming shortened V by 10 bases and J by 0 bases, and 13 bases separated the two germline ends. The CDR3 is 13 residues long. The CDR3 DNA follows: TGTGCCACCCGGGAGCATAGCTCCTACGAGCAGTACTTC. Translation gives CATREHSSYEQYF.

The rearrangement links TRBV11-2 to TRBJ2-5; weak D call: TRBD2 (6 bases). CDR1 and CDR2 (germline): SGHAT, FQNNGV. V lost 4 bases and J lost 5, with 26 bases in between. This CDR3 contains 18 residues. As DNA, the CDR3 is TGTGCCAGCAGCTCCCTGGGAGGTCAGATCGAGAACAGGGAGACCCAGTACTTC. Protein: CASSSLGGQIENRETQYF.

The chain carries TRBV4-2 and TRBJ1-5; 7 nucleotides align to TRBD1. V was pared by 4 bases and J by 6 bases, with 6 bases of the junction left unmatched. CDR1 and CDR2 from the germline V gene are LGHNA and YNFKEQ. The CDR3 length is 14 residues. CDR3 DNA sequence: TGTGCCAGCAGCCGCGAGGGGGCGAGTCAGCCCCAGCATTTT. Translation: CASSREGASQPQHF.

V and J are TRBV28 and TRBJ2-1, with D possibly being TRBD2 (6 bases). Trimming removed 2 bases at V and 7 bases at J, with 15 bases between. CDR1 and CDR2 (germline): MDHEN, SYDVKM. This CDR3 has 15 residues. CDR3 bases: TGTGCCAGCAGTTTAGGAGCACTTGGGAGGAATGAGCAGTTCTTC. Amino acids: CASSLGALGRNEQFF. The complete variable domain, with remaining parts taken from reference TRBV28 and TRBJ2-1, reads DVKVTQSSRYLVKRTGEKVFLECVQDMDHENMFWYRQDPGLGLRLIYFSYDVKMKEKGDIPEGYSVSREKKERFSLILESASTNQTSMYLCASSLGALGRNEQFFGPGTRLTVL.

The V call is TRBV7-2, the J call TRBJ1-5, with 7 bases matching TRBD1. Germline CDR1 SGHTA, CDR2 FQGNSA. V shed 5 bases and J 3 bases; nucleotides not matched to a gene: 16. CDR3 size: 18 residues. This CDR3 reads CASSIYLTGVASNQPQHF. Written as DNA, the CDR3 is TGTGCCAGCAGCATATACCTCACAGGGGTAGCGTCCAATCAGCCCCAGCATTTT.

The CDR3 protein is CASSLGGLAGNQETQYF. Written as DNA, the CDR3 is TGTGCCAGCAGCTTAGGGGGGCTAGCGGGCAACCAAGAGACCCAGTACTTC. The V call is TRBV7-2, the J call TRBJ2-5; 8 bases map to TRBD2. After removal of 1 base from V and 0 bases from J, the junction contained 7 bases not matched to a gene. The CDR3 runs to 17 residues. Germline values: CDR1 SGHTA, CDR2 FQGNSA.

This clone was counted a few times. V is TRBV28 and J is TRBJ1-1; 7 positions agree with TRBD1. The germline V gene encodes CDR1 MDHEN and CDR2 SYDVKM. The CDR3 totals 14 residues. The junction had 14 bases not matched to a gene; V was cut back by 5 bases and J by 11 bases. The CDR3 bases are TGTGCCAGCAGTGGATACAGGGGAGCGATTTGGGCTTTCTTT. Translated, it gives CASSGYRGAIWAFF.